The present T cell receptor (beta chain) was sequenced within a study of T cells in localized non-small cell lung cancer. TCRdb keeps only in-frame clones here, not all; method: immunoSEQ multiplex PCR. The data show 40,000 to 50,000 clones, with 70% to 90% seen just once and 6.5% to 9% held by the top ten. The length of the CDR3 is 15 residues. Germline lookup yields CDR1 LNHDA and CDR2 SQIVND (reference sequence). V was shortened by 4 bases and J by 8 bases, with 20 bases between the two germline ends. The sample in question was peripheral blood, obtained before any cancer treatment. This chain uses TRBV19 with TRBJ1-1; D might be TRBD1 (6 bases). This receptor was obtained from a woman between 18 and 50 years old with stage III lung adenocarcinoma. The chain's CDR3 is CASSTLGGGPGEAFF. The CDR3 DNA is TGTGCCAGTAGTACCCTTGGCGGGGGGCCTGGGGAAGCTTTCTTT.